The 29 T cell receptor beta chains reported below all come from one sample, sequenced in a study of cytomegalovirus exposure and HLA in healthy donors. In the PCR, 60 Vbeta and 13 Jbeta primers were used. The method was immunoSEQ multiplex PCR; TCRdb's version includes in-frame clones alone and lacks a portion of them. The data contain about 200,000 clones, about 81% of them singletons. The sequenced sample was PBMCs. These receptors all stem from a woman aged 45-65 years in good health and CMV-seropositive.

The V and J genes are TRBV18 and TRBJ1-4; 8 nucleotides agree with TRBD1. The CDR3 is 17 residues long. CDR1 and CDR2 (germline): KGHSH, LQKENI. With V trimmed by 3 bases and J by 3 bases, 9 bases remained unmatched. CDR3 DNA: TGTGCCAGCTCACCGACAGGGGACGCAGCAGCTAATGAAAAACTGTTTTTT. Residues: CASSPTGDAAANEKLFF.

The chain is built from TRBV7-9 and TRBJ1-2, with 8 bases that match TRBD1. This CDR3 comprises 12 residues. Germline CDR1 and CDR2: SEHNR and FQNEAQ (reference sequence). The V segment lost 7 bases and the J segment 8 bases; nucleotides outside the gene matches: 6. CDR3 sequence: CASNRGFSGYTF. The CDR3 coding sequence is TGTGCCAGCAACAGGGGGTTCTCGGGCTACACCTTC. The whole variable domain, filled in from reference TRBV7-9 and TRBJ1-2, reads DTGVSQNPRHKITKRGQNVTFRCDPISEHNRLYWYRQTLGQGPEFLTYFQNEAQLEKSRLLSDRFSAERPKGSFSTLEIQRTEQGDSAMYLCASNRGFSGYTFGSGTRLTVV.

This clone was observed a handful of times. The rearrangement uses TRBV18 and TRBJ1-6, with TRBD1 matching over 8 bases. Germline V lookup: CDR1 KGHSH, CDR2 LQKENI. Trimming cost V 4 bases and J 6 bases; bases outside gene matches: 5. The CDR3 covers 15 residues. The CDR3 DNA reads TGTGCCAGCTCACTCGGACAGGGAGGTAATTCACCCCTCCACTTT. This codes for CASSLGQGGNSPLHF.

The chain uses TRBV7-9 and TRBJ2-1; D is possibly TRBD2 (6 bases). This CDR3 contains 13 residues. Trimming cost V 1 base and J 11 bases, with 12 bases left between them. Germline V gene lookup returns CDR1 SEHNR and CDR2 FQNEAQ (reference sequence). The CDR3 nucleotides read TGTGCCAGCAGCTTAGGACTAGTGAACAAGCAGTTCTTC. It translates to CASSLGLVNKQFF.

The chain couples TRBV6-6 to TRBJ2-1; 13 positions agree with TRBD2. Trimming removed 2 bases from V and 6 bases from J; junction bases left unmatched: 1. There are 15 residues in the CDR3. CDR1 and CDR2 from the germline V gene are MNHNY and SVGAGI (reference sequence). CDR3 sequence: CASSYGTSGINEQFF. The DNA for the CDR3 is TGTGCCAGCAGTTACGGGACTAGCGGGATCAATGAGCAGTTCTTC.

V usage is TRBV11-2 and J usage is TRBJ1-4; 7 nucleotides agree with TRBD1. V shed 5 bases, J shed 5 bases, and the junction held 8 bases outside the gene matches. This CDR3 is 15 amino acids long. Germline V gene data show CDR1 as SGHAT and CDR2 as FQNNGV. The CDR3: CASSISGTENEKLFF. In DNA form, the CDR3 reads TGTGCCAGCAGCATATCCGGGACAGAAAATGAAAAACTGTTTTTT.

V is TRBV7-2 and J is TRBJ1-6, with D hard to call. The length of the CDR3 is 13 residues. V was shortened by 1 base and J by 9 bases, with 7 bases between the two germline ends. Germline V gene sequence: CDR1 SGHTA, CDR2 FQGNSA. CDR3: CASSLGSSSPLHF. As DNA, the CDR3 is TGTGCCAGCAGCTTAGGGAGCAGTTCACCCCTCCACTTT.

V and J are TRBV10-2 and TRBJ2-5, with D possibly being TRBD1 (6 bases). The J call may be wrong; the DNA end is better matched by TRBJ2-7. Germline V CDR1 and CDR2: WSHSY, SAAADI. This CDR3 comprises 16 residues. CDR3 sequence reads: CASSPRRGLLTYEQYF. The CDR3 region has the DNA TGCGCCAGCAGCCCCCGAAGGGGGTTACTGACCTACGAGCAGTACTTC.

The J gene is TRBJ2-1, the V gene TRBV11-3; tentative D call: TRBD1 (6 bases). V lost 1 base, J lost 1 base, and 8 bases lay in between. From germline, CDR1 is SGHNT and CDR2 YENEEA. This CDR3 comprises 15 residues. The chain's CDR3 is CASSLATGSYNEQFF. CDR3 nucleotides: TGTGCCAGCAGCTTAGCGACAGGTTCCTACAATGAGCAGTTCTTC.

This rearrangement joins TRBV5-8 to TRBJ1-6, with D possibly being TRBD1 (6 bases). The CDR3 has 15 residues. Trimming shortened V by 3 bases and J by 3 bases, and 10 bases separated the two germline ends. The germline gives CDR1 SGHTS, CDR2 YDEGEE. The CDR3 DNA sequence: TGTGCCAGCAGCTACCGACAGGACTATAATTCACCCCTCCACTTT. It specifies CASSYRQDYNSPLHF.

In this sample, this clone turned up a few times. The gene calls are TRBV11-2 and TRBJ2-1, with 9 bases lining up with TRBD2. Germline V gene data show CDR1 as SGHAT and CDR2 as FQNNGV. V shed 0 bases and J 15 bases; nucleotides not matched to a gene: 6. This CDR3 has 13 residues. DNA for the CDR3: TGTGCCAGCAGCTTAGAAGGTAGCGGGAGTCGGTTCTTC. Amino acids: CASSLEGSGSRFF. The full variable domain, completed using reference TRBV11-2 and TRBJ2-1, is EAGVAQSPRYKIIEKRQSVAFWCNPISGHATLYWYQQILGQGPKLLIQFQNNGVVDDSQLPKDRFSAERLKGVDSTLKIQPAKLEDSAVYLCASSLEGSGSRFFGPGTRLTVL.

The J gene is TRBJ1-2, the V gene TRBV29-1, with TRBD1 matching over 9 bases. Germline loops: CDR1 SQVTM, CDR2 ANQGSEA. The CDR3 extends over 14 amino acids. V dropped 8 bases and J dropped 2; count of bases not matched to a gene: 9. The CDR3 reads CSTLTGTGNYGYTF. For the CDR3, the DNA is TGCAGCACCTTGACCGGGACAGGGAACTATGGCTACACCTTC.

The table lists this clone with a few counts. The CDR3 here is CASSFDAKAGTDTQYF. The DNA of the CDR3 is TGTGCCAGCAGCTTCGACGCTAAGGCGGGCACAGATACGCAGTATTTT. The genes are TRBV7-9 and TRBJ2-3; D gene unclear. The germline V gene has CDR1 SEHNR and CDR2 FQNEAQ (reference sequence). This CDR3 spans 16 amino acids. Trimming removed 3 bases from V and 1 base from J, with 14 bases in between.

The genes are TRBV6-1 and TRBJ1-1; D ambiguous. V was clipped by 5 bases and J by 1 base, with 5 bases between them. This CDR3 spans 12 amino acids. Looked up from germline, CDR1 is MNHNS and CDR2 is SASEGT. CDR3 sequence reads: CASSKRNTEAFF. In DNA form, the CDR3 reads TGTGCCAGCAGTAAGCGGAACACTGAAGCTTTCTTT.

The chain uses TRBV27 and TRBJ1-2, with 12 bases identical to TRBD1. CDR1 MNHEY and CDR2 SMNVEV come from the germline V gene (reference sequence). The CDR3 is made up of 15 amino acids. V was pared by 3 bases and J by 4 bases, with 3 bases of the junction left unmatched. The CDR3 sequence: CASSLGQGAIYGYTF. Written as DNA, the CDR3 is TGTGCCAGCAGTTTGGGACAGGGGGCGATCTATGGCTACACCTTC.

The V call is TRBV28, the J call TRBJ1-5, with 8 nucleotides matching TRBD1. This CDR3 is built from 17 residues. CDR1 MDHEN and CDR2 SYDVKM come from the germline V gene. Trimming at V came to 4 bases and at J to 5 bases, leaving 13 bases not matched to a gene. The chain's CDR3 is CASSSLRWTGFDQPQHF. CDR3 sequence (DNA): TGTGCCAGCAGTTCCCTACGTTGGACAGGGTTCGATCAGCCCCAGCATTTT.

V and J are TRBV30 and TRBJ2-7; 11 bases line up with TRBD1. Germline CDR1 and CDR2: GTSNPN and SVGIG (reference sequence). This CDR3 has 15 residues. Losses at the gene ends were 0 bases for V and 3 bases for J; bases not matched to a gene: 4. The CDR3 protein is CAWSVSGTGGYEQYF. DNA of the CDR3: TGTGCCTGGAGTGTTTCGGGGACAGGGGGCTACGAGCAGTACTTC.

CDR3 amino acids: CASSLGCSPTAKNIQYF. In nucleotides, the CDR3 is TGTGCCAGCAGCCTAGGATGCTCACCGACGGCCAAAAACATTCAGTACTTC. The rearrangement joins TRBV21-1 to TRBJ2-4; the table's D call, TRBD2, has no DNA check behind it. TRBV21-1 is deemed a pseudogene. The CDR3 consists of 17 residues.

The CDR3 loop reads CASSQDPNRGRVGEQFF. The CDR3, as DNA: TGCGCCAGCAGCCAAGATCCCAACAGGGGGCGAGTTGGTGAGCAGTTCTTC. The chain carries TRBV4-1 and TRBJ2-1; 9 bases are a match to TRBD1. This CDR3 region has 17 residues. The V gene's germline CDR1 is MGHRA and CDR2 YSYEKL. With 0 bases clipped from V and 9 bases from J, the junction kept 12 bases outside the gene matches.

The chain combines TRBV7-9 with TRBJ1-3; D ambiguous. Trimming cost V 1 base and J 0 bases, with 4 bases left between them. The CDR3 totals 14 residues. The germline gives CDR1 SEHNR, CDR2 FQNEAQ (reference sequence). The CDR3 DNA reads as TGTGCCAGCAGCTTAGGGAGCTCTGGAAACACCATATATTTT. Residues: CASSLGSSGNTIYF.

This sequence joins TRBV7-6 and TRBJ2-5, with D possibly TRBD1 on 5 matching bases. The CDR3 loop spans 14 amino acids. Trimming left V 4 bases short and J 6 bases short, with 15 bases between. Germline CDR1 and CDR2: SGHVS and FNYEAQ. CDR3 residues: CASSSRQGAQTQYF. The CDR3 coding sequence is TGTGCCAGCAGCTCCCGTCAGGGCGCGCAGACCCAGTACTTC.

This clone was recorded only once. The gene calls are TRBV11-2 and TRBJ2-1, with D possibly TRBD1 on 5 matching bases. Germline CDR1 SGHAT, CDR2 FQNNGV. Trimming stripped 0 bases from V and 4 bases from J, with 10 bases between. The CDR3 is 15 residues long. The CDR3 here is CASSLDQTAYNEQFF. The CDR3 DNA reads TGTGCCAGCAGCTTAGACCAGACAGCGTACAATGAGCAGTTCTTC.

The DNA for the CDR3 is TGTGCCAGCAGCAAAGTATCCCCCTCGGGAGGGGCAGACACCGGGGAGCTGTTTTTT. This gives the protein CASSKVSPSGGADTGELFF. The chain links TRBV21-1 to TRBJ2-2; the tabulated D call, TRBD2, remains unverified against the DNA. TRBV21-1 is marked as a pseudogene. This CDR3 region has 19 residues.

V and J are TRBV10-3 and TRBJ2-5; TRBD1 is a possible D gene (6 bases). V dropped 9 bases and J dropped 5 bases, with 13 bases sitting between them. Germline CDR1 is ENHRY and CDR2 is SYGVKD. The CDR3 has 12 amino acids. This chain's CDR3 is CAIGGGAETQYF. The CDR3 DNA sequence: TGTGCCATAGGGGGTGGTGCGGAGACCCAGTACTTC.

The chain links TRBV11-3 to TRBJ2-3; 13 bases agree with TRBD2. CDR1 SGHNT and CDR2 YENEEA come from the germline V gene. V lost 4 bases, J lost 4 bases, and 5 bases stayed unmatched. The CDR3 consists of 16 residues. The CDR3 nucleotides are TGTGCCAGCAGCTGGACTAGCGGGGGCGGGGCAGATACGCAGTATTTT. Encoded protein: CASSWTSGGGADTQYF.

The V and J genes are TRBV6-4 and TRBJ2-3, with 7 bases that match TRBD2. In germline, CDR1 is MRHNA, CDR2 SNTAGT. The CDR3 totals 13 residues. Losses at the gene ends were 4 bases for V and 6 bases for J; bases not matched to a gene: 4. The CDR3 reads CASSATSVDTQYF. CDR3 coding DNA: TGTGCCAGCAGTGCCACTAGCGTGGATACGCAGTATTTT.

The chain links TRBV29-1 to TRBJ1-1, with 7 bases that match TRBD1. Germline CDR1 is SQVTM and CDR2 is ANQGSEA. V was pared by 5 bases and J by 3 bases, with 12 bases of the junction left unmatched. The CDR3 spans 15 residues. CDR3 nucleotide sequence: TGCAGCGTTTACAGACAGGGTGGAGTGCACACTGAAGCTTTCTTT. Translating it yields CSVYRQGGVHTEAFF. Filled out from reference TRBV29-1 and TRBJ1-1, the complete variable domain reads SAVISQKPSRDICQRGTSLTIQCQVDSQVTMMFWYRQQPGQSLTLIATANQGSEATYESGFVIDKFPISRPNLTFSTLTVSNMSPEDSSIYLCSVYRQGGVHTEAFFGQGTRLTVV.

The chain carries TRBV2 and TRBJ2-2; tentative D call: TRBD1 (6 bases). Germline V gene lookup returns CDR1 SNHLY and CDR2 FYNNEI. Trimming shortened V by 2 bases and J by 5 bases, and 15 bases separated the two germline ends. The CDR3 is made up of 16 amino acids. The CDR3: CASSEIFHRATGELFF. The CDR3 DNA reads as TGTGCCAGCAGTGAAATATTCCACAGGGCTACCGGGGAGCTGTTTTTT.

The rearrangement links TRBV9 to TRBJ2-1, with 9 bases aligning to TRBD2. J lost 8 bases, V lost 4 bases, and 13 bases had no gene match. The CDR3 loop spans 16 amino acids. In germline, CDR1 is SGDLS, CDR2 YYNGEE. The CDR3 spells CASSPGIAGVSDEQFF. The DNA for the CDR3 is TGTGCCAGCAGCCCCGGGATAGCGGGAGTATCGGATGAGCAGTTCTTC.